This T cell receptor (beta chain) was identified in a study of cytomegalovirus exposure and HLA in healthy donors. Study results and caveats: Associated with HLA alleles at 0.05 false discovery rate in a later analysis were 15,000 to 20,000 TCR beta sequences.

Germline V gene lookup returns CDR1 SGHTA and CDR2 FQGNSA. V shed 2 bases and J 5 bases; nucleotides not matched to a gene: 12. CDR3 length: 18 amino acids. Turning to this clone: Its specificity is unknown.

Vbeta (60) and Jbeta (13) primers were used in the PCR. The table came from immunoSEQ multiplex PCR; TCRdb's copy has only in-frame clones and leaves some out. The data hold fewer than 150,000 clones, with roughly three quarters observed a single time. The rearrangement uses TRBV7-2 and TRBJ2-2, with 9 bases matching TRBD1. The receptor was derived from a male donor in good health and CMV-seronegative. Sequences were obtained from PBMCs. CDR3 coding DNA: TGTGCCAGCAGCTTACAGTTGCCCGGGACAGGGCCAACCGGGGAGCTGTTTTTT. It yields the protein CASSLQLPGTGPTGELFF.